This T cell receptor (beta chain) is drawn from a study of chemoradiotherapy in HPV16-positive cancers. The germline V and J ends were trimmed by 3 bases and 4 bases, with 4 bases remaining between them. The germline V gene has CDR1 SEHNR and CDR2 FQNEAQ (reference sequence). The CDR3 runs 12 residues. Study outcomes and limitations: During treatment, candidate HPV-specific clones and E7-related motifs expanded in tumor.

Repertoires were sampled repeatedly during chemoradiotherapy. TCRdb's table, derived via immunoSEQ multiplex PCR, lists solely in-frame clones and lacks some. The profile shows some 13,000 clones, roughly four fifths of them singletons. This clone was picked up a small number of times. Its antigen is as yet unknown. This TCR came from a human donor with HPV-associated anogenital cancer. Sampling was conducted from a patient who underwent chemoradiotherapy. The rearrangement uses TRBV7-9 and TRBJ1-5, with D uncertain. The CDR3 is CASSLMNQPQHF. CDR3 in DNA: TGTGCCAGCAGCTTGATGAATCAGCCCCAGCATTTT.